This T cell receptor (beta chain) is from a study of T cell responses to AZD1222 COVID-19 vaccine. The CDR3 has 20 residues. Per germline, CDR1 MDHEN and CDR2 SYDVKM. The V end lost 6 bases, the J end lost 4 bases, and 31 bases lay between the germline ends. Produced via immunoSEQ multiplex PCR; TCRdb's table is partial and in-frame only. The sample holds 58,000 or so clones; 84% are singletons and the top ten take under 7.5%. For this clone: Its antigen remains unknown.

Notes on the study in general: Only 5 to 7 AZD1222 recipients were seropositive at baseline. Most donors were white British and more were female, and clonal diversity was possibly underestimated.

The sequencing used peripheral blood, collected on day 0 of AZD1222 vaccination. V is TRBV28 and J is TRBJ1-3; weak D call: TRBD1 (6 bases). The source of this sequence is an adult in good health. For the CDR3, the DNA is TGTGCCAGCAGCTCTCTCGGGGGCAGATTACCCTTGAATTTAGGAAACACCATATATTTT. As protein: CASSSLGGRLPLNLGNTIYF.